Below, 26 T cell receptor beta chains from the same sample are listed, as sequenced in a study of blood T cell repertoires in COVID-19. Some clones are missing from TCRdb's copy, which holds only in-frame ones; the method was immunoSEQ multiplex PCR. The data hold about 190,000 clones, with 83% observed a single time. The sequenced sample was peripheral blood. The receptor set was obtained from a man aged 45-65 years with active or convalescent COVID-19.

In regard to this clone: The same CDR3 arises from other DNA sequences in this sample as well. The chain couples TRBV5-1 to TRBJ1-1; 7 bases line up with TRBD1. After removal of 5 bases from V and 1 base from J, the junction contained 5 bases not matched to a gene. CDR3 length equals 14 residues. Germline-derived CDR1 and CDR2 are SGHRS and YFSETQ. CDR3 sequence reads: CASSLSGGNTEAFF. Here the CDR3 DNA reads TGCGCCAGCAGTTTGTCAGGGGGGAACACTGAAGCTTTCTTT.

J is TRBJ1-5 and V is TRBV27, with D possibly TRBD1 on 6 matching bases. Germline CDR1 is MNHEY and CDR2 is SMNVEV (reference sequence). CDR3 length: 16 amino acids. V lost 0 bases to trimming and J lost 5 bases, with 14 bases between them. The CDR3 loop reads CASSLSGTRGHQPQHF. The DNA of the CDR3 is TGTGCCAGCAGTTTATCAGGGACACGGGGCCATCAGCCCCAGCATTTT.

The rearrangement uses TRBV6-6 and TRBJ1-3; maybe TRBD1 (5 bases). CDR3 length equals 13 residues. Per the germline V gene, CDR1 is MNHNY and CDR2 is SVGAGI (reference sequence). V lost 0 bases to trimming and J lost 8 bases, with 8 bases between them. CDR3 coding DNA: TGTGCCAGCAGTTACTCCCCCAGGGACACCATATATTTT. It is translated as CASSYSPRDTIYF.

The chain combines TRBV7-9 with TRBJ2-1; 12 bases are shared with TRBD1. Germline V CDR1 and CDR2: SEHNR, FQNEAQ (reference sequence). Germline trimming cut 5 bases from V and 2 bases from J; bases unmatched to any gene: 1. The CDR3 runs to 15 residues. CDR3 sequence: CASSGTGGPYNEQFF. In nucleotides, the CDR3 is TGTGCCAGCAGCGGGACAGGGGGCCCCTACAATGAGCAGTTCTTC.

The V gene is TRBV6-5, the J gene TRBJ1-1, with D unresolved. Germline V CDR1 and CDR2: MNHEY, SVGAGI. V lost 11 bases, J lost 0 bases, and 13 bases lay in between. The CDR3 is 13 residues long. The CDR3 DNA reads TGTGCCTCCCGTAGCGGGCTGAACACTGAAGCTTTCTTT. It is translated as CASRSGLNTEAFF.

This clone was observed once. The chain uses TRBV13 and TRBJ2-3; D might be TRBD1 (8 bases). Germline V lookup: CDR1 PRHDT, CDR2 FYEKMQ (reference sequence). Trimming removed 5 bases from V and 0 bases from J, with 27 bases in between. The CDR3 consists of 20 residues. This CDR3 reads CASSPGGVEGGHWSTDTQYF. DNA of the CDR3: TGTGCCAGCAGCCCAGGGGGCGTCGAGGGGGGGCACTGGAGCACAGATACGCAGTATTTT.

This clone was detected a few times. The chain joins TRBV10-3 to TRBJ1-1; D is unresolved. The CDR3 is made up of 14 amino acids. V was shortened by 4 bases and J by 3 bases, with 12 bases between the two germline ends. Germline V gene sequence: CDR1 ENHRY, CDR2 SYGVKD. CDR3 coding DNA: TGTGCCATCAGTGCCCTGGAGGGTTACACTGAAGCTTTCTTT. This gives the protein CAISALEGYTEAFF.

At least ten counts were recorded for this clone. The chain uses TRBV24-1 and TRBJ2-1; 8 positions agree with TRBD1. V lost 3 bases to trimming and J lost 5 bases; unmatched junction nucleotides: 5. Germline assignment: CDR1 KGHDR and CDR2 SFDVKD. This CDR3 contains 15 residues. Here the CDR3 reads CATSDSRGQNNEQFF. The CDR3 region has the DNA TGTGCCACCAGTGATAGCAGGGGGCAAAACAATGAGCAGTTCTTC.

The rearrangement joins TRBV6-1 to TRBJ1-1, with 8 nucleotides matching TRBD1. Per germline, CDR1 MNHNS and CDR2 SASEGT. V gave up 0 bases and J gave up 5 bases; unmatched junction bases: 2. The CDR3 consists of 14 residues. The CDR3 nucleotides are TGTGCCAGCAGTGAAGCGACAGGGGTTACTGAAGCTTTCTTT. Its translation is CASSEATGVTEAFF.

The rearrangement links TRBV20-1 to TRBJ2-3; the D gene is possibly TRBD1 (6 bases). Germline CDR1 and CDR2: DFQATT and SNEGSKA (reference sequence). This CDR3 comprises 15 residues. Trimming left V 3 bases short and J 2 bases short, with 15 bases between. The CDR3 loop is CSASRDTSSTDTQYF. DNA of the CDR3: TGCAGTGCTAGTCGGGACACGTCCTCCACAGATACGCAGTATTTT.

CDR3 residues: CASSQDIQGSNQPQHF. In DNA form, the CDR3 reads TGTGCCAGCAGCCAAGATATCCAGGGTAGCAATCAGCCCCAGCATTTT. The chain recombines TRBV4-2 with TRBJ1-5, with D perhaps matching TRBD1 (5 bases). CDR1 LGHNA and CDR2 YNFKEQ come from the germline V gene. The CDR3 length is 16 residues. V was trimmed by 0 bases and J by 0 bases, leaving 9 bases between them.

This clone has only a few counts. The chain couples TRBV12-5 to TRBJ2-3; 7 bases line up with TRBD1. V was pared by 5 bases and J by 5 bases, with 4 bases of the junction left unmatched. Germline V gene sequence: CDR1 LGHNT, CDR2 FRNRAP. The CDR3 loop spans 13 amino acids. CDR3 nucleotides: TGTGCTAGTGGTCTCAACAGGGGAGATACGCAGTATTTT. Residues: CASGLNRGDTQYF.

CDR3 residues: CAGGATYNEQFF. The CDR3 region has the DNA TGTGCCGGTGGGGCTACCTACAATGAGCAGTTCTTC. The chain joins TRBV6-1 to TRBJ2-1; possible D gene TRBD1, 5 bases. The CDR3 is made up of 12 amino acids. V dropped 11 bases and J dropped 2 bases, with 10 bases sitting between them. The germline V gene encodes CDR1 MNHNS and CDR2 SASEGT.

V usage is TRBV18 and J usage is TRBJ1-6, with D possibly TRBD1 on 6 matching bases. The V gene's germline CDR1 is KGHSH and CDR2 LQKENI. Trimming removed 1 base at V and 3 bases at J, with 10 bases between. This CDR3 comprises 16 residues. This chain's CDR3 is CASSPRQGSYNSPLHF. The CDR3 DNA sequence: TGTGCCAGCTCACCACGGCAGGGGAGCTATAATTCACCCCTCCACTTT.

For the CDR3, the DNA is TGTGCCAGCAGTTACCAGGGGGGAGCTAACTATGGCTACACCTTC. Translation: CASSYQGGANYGYTF. The rearrangement links TRBV27 to TRBJ1-2; 7 bases are shared with TRBD1. The CDR3 totals 15 residues. The junction had 5 bases not matched to a gene; V was cut back by 4 bases and J by 0 bases. CDR1 and CDR2 from the germline V gene are MNHEY and SMNVEV (reference sequence).

V and J are TRBV24-1 and TRBJ1-2; 10 bases align to TRBD1. Germline V gene data show CDR1 as KGHDR and CDR2 as SFDVKD. V lost 3 bases and J lost 2; bases outside the gene matches: 11. The CDR3 length is 18 residues. CDR3 DNA sequence: TGTGCCACCAGTGATCTCCAACCCGGGACAGGGGCGAACTATGGCTACACCTTC. It encodes CATSDLQPGTGANYGYTF.

The chain joins TRBV11-2 to TRBJ2-7, with a weak D call TRBD1 (5 bases). Deletions cut 0 bases from V and 0 bases from J, with 24 bases between. CDR1 SGHAT and CDR2 FQNNGV come from the germline V gene. The CDR3 contains 20 residues. DNA for the CDR3: TGTGCCAGCAGCTTAGATCAGAGATATCCCAGGGAAATTAGCTCCTACGAGCAGTACTTC. Translation: CASSLDQRYPREISSYEQYF.

This clone showed up just a few times. The chain links TRBV6-6 to TRBJ1-5; TRBD1 matches 10 bases. The CDR3 runs 13 residues. Trimming removed 8 bases from V and 4 bases from J; junction bases left unmatched: 2. The V gene's germline CDR1 is MNHNY and CDR2 SVGAGI (reference sequence). The CDR3 nucleotides are TGTGCCAGCGCGGGACAGGGGAATCAGCCCCAGCATTTT. It is translated as CASAGQGNQPQHF.

The genes are TRBV4-1 and TRBJ2-2; TRBD1 matches 11 bases. The CDR3 consists of 16 residues. Germline V gene data show CDR1 as MGHRA and CDR2 as YSYEKL. The junction had 6 bases not matched to a gene; V was cut back by 4 bases and J by 5 bases. CDR3 amino acids: CASSPPGTGGTGELFF. The CDR3 DNA reads as TGCGCCAGCAGCCCACCCGGGACAGGGGGAACCGGGGAGCTGTTTTTT.

J is TRBJ2-7 and V is TRBV5-4; the match to TRBD1 covers 9 bases. V dropped 4 bases and J dropped 6; count of bases not matched to a gene: 5. There are 13 residues in the CDR3. CDR1 and CDR2 (germline): SGHNT, YYREEE (reference sequence). In DNA form, the CDR3 reads TGTGCCAGCAGCCCAGGGACAGGGTCCGAGCAGTACTTC. This gives the protein CASSPGTGSEQYF.

The chain carries TRBV10-1 and TRBJ2-1; 11 bases are a match to TRBD2. The CDR3 length is 16 residues. V lost 0 bases, J lost 4 bases, and 2 bases stayed unmatched. CDR1 and CDR2 from the germline V gene are WNHNN and SYGVQD (reference sequence). The chain's CDR3 is CASSESTSGTYNEQFF. In DNA form, the CDR3 reads TGCGCCAGCAGTGAGTCGACTAGCGGGACGTACAATGAGCAGTTCTTC.

The V call is TRBV7-2, the J call TRBJ1-2; no firm D call. Germline CDR1 SGHTA, CDR2 FQGNSA. The V end was cut by 3 bases, the J end by 1 base, with 3 bases between. The CDR3 spans 12 residues. The CDR3: CASSFSNYGYTF. In nucleotides, the CDR3 is TGTGCCAGCAGCTTCAGTAACTATGGCTACACCTTC.

This clone was observed once. The rearrangement uses TRBV21-1 and TRBJ1-2; no check of the table's D call, TRBD1, against the DNA was made. TRBV21-1 is a pseudogene segment. This CDR3 spans 13 amino acids. CDR3 in amino acids: CASSKGHSYGYTF. The CDR3 DNA follows: TGTGCCAGCAGCAAGGGACACTCCTATGGCTACACCTTC.

The chain recombines TRBV30 with TRBJ2-3, with 11 bases that match TRBD2. The CDR3 consists of 16 residues. Germline CDR1 reads GTSNPN; CDR2 reads SVGIG (reference sequence). Trimming removed 0 bases from V and 4 bases from J; junction bases left unmatched: 6. The CDR3 bases are TGTGCCTGGAGTGTAGAAGAACTAGCGGGAGCAGATACGCAGTATTTT. Translating gives CAWSVEELAGADTQYF.

The rearrangement joins TRBV9 to TRBJ2-3, with D perhaps matching TRBD2 (6 bases). The CDR3 is 14 amino acids. Germline V lookup: CDR1 SGDLS, CDR2 YYNGEE. Trimming removed 4 bases at V and 6 bases at J, with 15 bases between. The CDR3 sequence is CASSYSGGGDTQYF. The CDR3 DNA follows: TGTGCCAGCAGCTATTCCGGTGGAGGGGATACGCAGTATTTT.

This chain joins TRBV3-1 (or the pseudogene TRBV3-2) and TRBJ1-2; 7 bases match TRBD1. Per germline, CDR1 LGHDT and CDR2 YNNKEL (reference sequence). V shed 1 base and J 6 bases; nucleotides not matched to a gene: 5. The CDR3 runs to 14 residues. DNA of the CDR3: TGTGCCAGCAGCCAAGGAATACAGGGGAATGGCTACACCTTC. Amino acids: CASSQGIQGNGYTF.